This T cell receptor beta chain was sequenced for a study of Graves' ophthalmopathy and Graves' hyperthyroidism. Study conclusions and caveats: With a specificity of 72.22% and a sensitivity of about 71%, the model predicted ophthalmopathy progression.

V shed 0 bases and J shed 2 bases, with 6 bases lying between them. The CDR3 totals 14 residues. The germline V gene encodes CDR1 SGHRS and CDR2 YFSETQ. As the template, RNA transcripts were used to amplify TCR beta CDR3 regions. An initial RT-PCR round employing HTBI primers preceded a second-round multiplex PCR. TCRdb reprocessed the multiplex PCR reads via MiXCR and lists one record per CDR3 protein. The sample yields 450,000 or so distinct CDR3 sequences, around 14% seen once. There are many counts of this clonotype. Antigen unknown. Ophthalmopathy cases showed moderate-to-severe activity, scoring CAS ≥3 and NOSPECS ≥4, with duration under 3 months.

The chain is built from TRBV5-1 and TRBJ1-5; D remains ambiguous. Sample: blood. The TCR originated in a woman in her thirties with Graves' ophthalmopathy. CDR3 amino acids: CASSLESGNQPQHF. The CDR3 DNA is TGCGCCAGCAGCTTGGAGTCAGGCAATCAGCCCCAGCATTTT.